This T cell receptor beta chain is from a study of cytomegalovirus exposure and HLA in healthy donors. Study-level background: The platform used for the 120 validation repertoires matched that of the roughly 670 first-cohort repertoires, a later analysis reported.

Profiling relied on immunoSEQ multiplex PCR, and the TCRdb table lists in-frame clones only, not all of them. The table lists over 150,000 clones, 91% of them singletons. Remarks on this clone: Its antigen is not identified.

CDR3 length equals 15 residues. The V gene end was trimmed by 4 bases and the J gene end by 7 bases; junction bases not matched to a gene: 5. The V gene's germline CDR1 is MGHDK and CDR2 SYGVNS. The study, taken as a whole, reports: The finding came from a later analysis; first-cohort TCR clusters tended to co-occur in the 120 or so validation repertoires.

The sequencing sample was made of PBMCs. V usage is TRBV25-1 and J usage is TRBJ2-2; 11 nucleotides match TRBD1. The origin of this receptor is a woman aged 18-29 years in good health and CMV-seropositive. CDR3 DNA sequence: TGTGCCAGCAGTGGGACAGGGGGCTATTACGGGGAGCTGTTTTTT. This translates into CASSGTGGYYGELFF.